This is a list of T cell receptor beta chains from one sample in a study of blood T cell repertoires in COVID-19. Using immunoSEQ multiplex PCR, the repertoire was profiled, and TCRdb retains in-frame clones only, with some absent. The sample has roughly 200,000 clones; approximately 86% are singletons. The material sequenced was PBMCs or T cells enriched from blood (not recorded which). These receptors all stem from a woman in her 30s who had recovered from COVID-19. Each CDR3 is given with its conserved first and last residue. Fields, in order: clone size, D gene, J gene, V gene, CDR3 DNA, CDR3 protein. D genes are given only for firm matches. Clone size appears in some rows only: once, few, many, or a class for an expanded clone.

few,TRBD2,TRBJ2-2,TRBV7-8,TGTGCCAGCAGACCAGCGGGAGGGCCCACCGGGGAGCTGTTTTTT,CASRPAGGPTGELFF
NA,TRBD1,TRBJ2-5,TRBV11-3,TGTGCCAGCAGCTTAAACAAGGGGGCGCCTCAAGAGACCCAGTACTTC,CASSLNKGAPQETQYF
NA,NA,TRBJ1-2,TRBV4-3,TGCGCCAGCAGCCAAGATGACGGGGGAAGTAGTGGCTACACCTTC,CASSQDDGGSSGYTF
NA,TRBD1,TRBJ1-5,TRBV19,TGTGCCAGTAGTGACCTGACAGGGGAAAGGAGCAATCAGCCCCAGCATTTT,CASSDLTGERSNQPQHF
NA,TRBD1,TRBJ1-3,TRBV5-1,TGCGCCAGCAGCAGCAGGGGGCTCGGAAACACCATATATTTT,CASSSRGLGNTIYF
once,TRBD2,TRBJ2-1,TRBV19,TGTGCCAGTAGTATCGGAGCGGGAGATGGTGAGCAGTTCTTC,CASSIGAGDGEQFF
NA,NA,TRBJ2-3,TRBV19,TGTGCCAGTAGTATAGATTGGCAAAGCACAGATACGCAGTATTTT,CASSIDWQSTDTQYF
once,TRBD1,TRBJ1-1,TRBV5-1,TGCGCCAGCAGCTTAACAGGGGGCCACACTGAAGCTTTCTTT,CASSLTGGHTEAFF
NA,TRBD1,TRBJ1-4,TRBV15,TGTGCCACCAGCAGTCGGGACAGTCCCTCCGAGGATGAAAAACTGTTTTTT,CATSSRDSPSEDEKLFF
NA,TRBD2,TRBJ2-1,TRBV7-3,TGTGCCAGCAGCTTCCTAGCGGGGGATACGAATGAGCAGTTCTTC,CASSFLAGDTNEQFF
NA,TRBD1,TRBJ1-1,TRBV19,TGTGCCAGTAGTGCCGGGACAGAGAACACTGAAGCTTTCTTT,CASSAGTENTEAFF
NA,TRBD1,TRBJ1-1,TRBV7-9,TGTGCCAGCAGCAACCGGGACAGTTACACTGAAGCTTTCTTT,CASSNRDSYTEAFF
NA,NA,TRBJ1-1,TRBV28,TGTGCCAGCGGGCTGACAGAAGAAGCTTTCTTT,CASGLTEEAFF
NA,TRBD2,TRBJ2-1,TRBV7-2,TGTGCCAGCAGCGCCATAGCGGGCCCAACCTACAATGAGCAGTTCTTC,CASSAIAGPTYNEQFF
once,NA,TRBJ1-2,TRBV9,TGTGCCAGCAGTTCCGGCGGCTATGGCTACACCTTC,CASSSGGYGYTF
NA,NA,TRBJ1-3,TRBV7-9,TGTGCCAGCAGCTTAGGATCAGGGGACGGAAACACCATATATTTT,CASSLGSGDGNTIYF
few,NA,TRBJ2-5,TRBV19,TGTGCCAGTAGGAGCAGAGGAGGTGGGTTCGAGACCCAGTACTTC,CASRSRGGGFETQYF
once,NA,TRBJ1-1,TRBV30,TGTGCCTGGAGAGGGGGGGCGAACACTGAAGCTTTCTTT,CAWRGGANTEAFF
NA,NA,TRBJ1-4,TRBV27,TGTGCCAGCAGTAGACGAACCGGGGAAAAACTGTTTTTT,CASSRRTGEKLFF
NA,NA,TRBJ1-2,TRBV15,TGTGCCACCAGCAGAGATAGGGGGATGAGGAGTAGCTATGGCTACACCTTC,CATSRDRGMRSSYGYTF
NA,NA,TRBJ1-5,TRBV19,TGTGCCAGTAGTATGGGCAGCAATAGCAATCAGCCCCAGCATTTT,CASSMGSNSNQPQHF
NA,NA,TRBJ2-2,TRBV11-3,TGTGCCAGCAGCTTAGGGCCAGGGTCGAACACCGGGGAGCTGTTTTTT,CASSLGPGSNTGELFF
NA,NA,TRBJ1-2,TRBV5-6,TGTGCCAGCAGCTCCCTGACAGGTCTGCTCTATGGCTACACCTTC,CASSSLTGLLYGYTF
NA,TRBD1,TRBJ2-3,TRBV30,TGTGCCTGGATTGGCCGGGACAGAGTACCACGGACGCAGTATTTT,CAWIGRDRVPRTQYF
NA,NA,TRBJ1-6,TRBV25-1,TGTGCCAGCAGTGATTTTGCGGCCTATAATTCACCCCTCCACTTT,CASSDFAAYNSPLHF
NA,NA,TRBJ1-2,TRBV3-1/TRBV3-2,TGTGCCAGCAGCCTAACAAAGGACCGGGGGTTCTATGGCTACACCTTC,CASSLTKDRGFYGYTF
few,TRBD2,TRBJ2-5,TRBV5-1,TGCGCCAGCAACGTCGGGGGGAGACCCCAAGAGACCCAGTACTTC,CASNVGGRPQETQYF
once,NA,TRBJ1-6,TRBV27,TGTGCCAGCAGTTTAGTACAGGGCAAAGCACCCCTCCACTTT,CASSLVQGKAPLHF
NA,NA,TRBJ2-1,TRBV4-2,TGTGCCAGCAGCCAAGCCCCGAGCTCCAACAATGAGCAGTTCTTC,CASSQAPSSNNEQFF
NA,NA,TRBJ2-1,TRBV5-8,TGTGCCAGCAGCTTGGGCCAGGGCTCCTACAATGAGCAGTTCTTC,CASSLGQGSYNEQFF
NA,NA,TRBJ2-5,TRBV30,TGTGCCTGGAGTCTTAAGGGCGGGCAAGAGACCCAGTACTTC,CAWSLKGGQETQYF
NA,TRBD1,TRBJ2-7,TRBV14,TGTGCCAGCAGCTTGGACAGGGTTCACTACGAGCAGTACTTC,CASSLDRVHYEQYF
NA,TRBD1,TRBJ1-5,TRBV18,TGTGCCAGCTCACCCCAGGGGGCCGCGAATCAGCCCCAGCATTTT,CASSPQGAANQPQHF
NA,NA,TRBJ2-3,TRBV30,TGTGCCTGGCTTAAGGACAGTTTCACAGATACGCAGTATTTT,CAWLKDSFTDTQYF
NA,NA,TRBJ1-3,TRBV4-1,TGCGCCAGCAGCCAAGTTTGGGGGGAAGGAAACACCATATATTTT,CASSQVWGEGNTIYF
NA,NA,TRBJ2-5,TRBV18,TGTGCCAGCTCAACGACAGATCTGGAGACCCAGTACTTC,CASSTTDLETQYF
NA,TRBD1,TRBJ1-2,TRBV6-5,TGTGCCAGCAGTTCCACAGGGGAGGAATATGGCTACACCTTC,CASSSTGEEYGYTF
many,TRBD1,TRBJ1-2,TRBV2,TGTGCCAGCAGTCGCCGGGACAGGGGTCGCTTTCACTATGGCTACACCTTC,CASSRRDRGRFHYGYTF
NA,TRBD2,TRBJ2-3,TRBV29-1,TGCAGCGTTGACGGCGGGGGAGTGACAGATACGCAGTATTTT,CSVDGGGVTDTQYF
NA,TRBD1,TRBJ1-2,TRBV30,TGTGCCTGGACCCGGGACAGAGGCTACACCTTC,CAWTRDRGYTF
few,TRBD2,TRBJ2-3,TRBV29-1,TGCAGCGTGGGTGGGACTAACACAGATACGCAGTATTTT,CSVGGTNTDTQYF
NA,NA,TRBJ1-3,TRBV19,TGTGCCAGTAGTATAGAATACATCTTCTCTGGAAACACCATATATTTT,CASSIEYIFSGNTIYF
NA,NA,TRBJ1-3,TRBV4-2,TGTGCCAGCAGCCAAGGGGGGGTGCCTGGAAACACCATATATTTT,CASSQGGVPGNTIYF
once,TRBD1,TRBJ1-2,TRBV25-1,TGTGCCAGCAGTGAGGCCGGGACAGCCTATGGCTACACCTTC,CASSEAGTAYGYTF
NA,NA,TRBJ2-2,TRBV3-1/TRBV3-2,TGTGCCAGCAGCCGTCTTAGGGGGAACACCGGGGAGCTGTTTTTT,CASSRLRGNTGELFF
NA,TRBD1,TRBJ1-4,TRBV7-6,TGTGCCAGCAGCCTGGGACAGACTAATGAAAAACTGTTTTTT,CASSLGQTNEKLFF
NA,NA,TRBJ1-4,TRBV6-5,TGTGCCAGCAGCACCCAGGCCGGTGTTGAAAAACTGTTTTTT,CASSTQAGVEKLFF
NA,NA,TRBJ1-5,TRBV7-2,TGTGCCAGCAGCTTACGCAGGGCCAATCAGCCCCAGCATTTT,CASSLRRANQPQHF
NA,TRBD2,TRBJ2-4,TRBV30,TGTGCCTGGAGACCCGGGACTACTTTTGGCATTCAGTACTTC,CAWRPGTTFGIQYF
NA,NA,TRBJ1-6,TRBV11-2,TGTGCCAGCAGCTCCCTGGAGGGTTGGAATTCACCCCTCCACTTT,CASSSLEGWNSPLHF
NA,TRBD1,TRBJ1-5,TRBV5-6,TGTGCCAGCAGCTCACAGGGGCTGGCGGATCAGCCCCAGCATTTT,CASSSQGLADQPQHF
NA,NA,TRBJ2-1,TRBV7-2,TGTGCCAGCAGCACCCAGTCCAGGGGCACCTACAATGAGCAGTTCTTC,CASSTQSRGTYNEQFF
NA,NA,TRBJ2-7,TRBV5-1,TGCGCCAGCAGCTTGGTTCCAGCGCCCTACGAGCAGTACTTC,CASSLVPAPYEQYF
NA,NA,TRBJ2-7,TRBV30,TGTGCCTGGAGTGTCTCGGGGTACGAGCAGTACTTC,CAWSVSGYEQYF
NA,NA,TRBJ2-7,TRBV7-8,TGTGCCAGCAGCTTAGGTATCCCCTATTCCGGGCAGTACTTC,CASSLGIPYSGQYF
NA,NA,TRBJ1-2,TRBV11-2,TGTGCCAGCAGCTTAGGGTTTGGGCAGGCTATCACCTTC,CASSLGFGQAITF
NA,TRBD2,TRBJ2-1,TRBV9,TGTGCCAGCAGCGTAGGAACTAGCGGCTACAATGAGCAGTTCTTC,CASSVGTSGYNEQFF
NA,TRBD1,TRBJ2-1,TRBV18,TGTGCCAGCTCACACCCCGGGACAGGGACCTACAATGAGCAGTTCTTC,CASSHPGTGTYNEQFF
NA,TRBD2,TRBJ2-5,TRBV10-2,TGCGCCAGCAAAGAGACAGAGGGAGGGGAGACCCAGTACTTC,CASKETEGGETQYF
NA,NA,TRBJ1-1,TRBV6-5,TGTGCCAGCAAGCTTCAGGGGAACACTGAAGCTTTCTTT,CASKLQGNTEAFF